The next 15 T cell receptor beta chains were all read from a single sample in a study of PD-L1 blockade in urothelial cancer. Regarding time point: pretreatment peripheral blood. Clones were sequenced by immunoSEQ multiplex PCR, and TCRdb holds only the in-frame ones, with some missing. Among tens of thousands of clones, roughly four fifths were seen once, and the ten largest hold 1.5% to 2%. Sample: PBMCs, taken around atezolizumab (anti-PD-L1) treatment. Every receptor here comes from a man in his sixties or seventies with urothelial cancer.

The rearrangement joins TRBV5-1 to TRBJ2-1; 9 bases match TRBD2. There are 15 residues in the CDR3. After removal of 3 bases from V and 1 base from J, the junction contained 2 bases not matched to a gene. Germline loops: CDR1 SGHRS, CDR2 YFSETQ. CDR3 residues: CASSSTSGSYNEQFF. The DNA for the CDR3 is TGCGCCAGCAGCTCGACTAGCGGATCCTACAATGAGCAGTTCTTC. The full variable domain, in which reference TRBV5-1 and TRBJ2-1 provide the parts outside the CDR3, is KAGVTQTPRYLIKTRGQQVTLSCSPISGHRSVSWYQQTPGQGLQFLFEYFSETQRNKGNFPGRFSGRQFSNSRSEMNVSTLELGDSALYLCASSSTSGSYNEQFFGPGTRLTVL.

The count of this clone is one. The gene calls are TRBV29-1 and TRBJ1-5; D is uncertain. Germline assignment: CDR1 SQVTM and CDR2 ANQGSEA. This CDR3 is 13 amino acids long. V lost 4 bases, J lost 2 bases, and 9 bases lay in between. The CDR3 DNA reads TGCAGCGTTGTCTTCCCGGGCAATCAGCCCCAGCATTTT. It is translated as CSVVFPGNQPQHF.

This clone has only a few counts. The chain has TRBV19 and TRBJ2-7; TRBD2 matches 10 bases. The CDR3 totals 14 residues. J was trimmed by 7 bases and V by 4 bases; bases with no gene match: 7. Germline assignment: CDR1 LNHDA and CDR2 SQIVND (reference sequence). The CDR3 DNA reads as TGTGCCAGTAGTAATCTAGCGGGAGCTTATGAGCAGTACTTC. As protein: CASSNLAGAYEQYF.

The chain combines TRBV19 with TRBJ2-5; 7 positions agree with TRBD1. Germline V gene lookup returns CDR1 LNHDA and CDR2 SQIVND (reference sequence). This CDR3 is 16 amino acids long. V was clipped by 3 bases and J by 4 bases; unmatched bases: 11. The CDR3 region is CASSILSTGKGETQYF. The CDR3 DNA reads TGTGCCAGTAGTATCTTATCGACAGGGAAGGGAGAGACCCAGTACTTC.

The chain has TRBV5-8 and TRBJ2-7, with 7 bases lining up with TRBD1. The V gene's germline CDR1 is SGHTS and CDR2 YDEGEE. This CDR3 comprises 16 residues. V was clipped by 3 bases and J by 6 bases; unmatched bases: 15. CDR3 nucleotides: TGTGCCAGCAGCTGGGACACCGGGACAGCTCGCGGCGAGCAGTACTTC. Translation: CASSWDTGTARGEQYF.

This chain uses TRBV5-6 with TRBJ2-7, with 15 bases that match TRBD2. Trimming removed 6 bases from V and 7 bases from J; junction bases left unmatched: 5. Germline CDR1 reads SGHDT; CDR2 reads YYEEEE. The CDR3 loop spans 14 amino acids. This CDR3 reads CASTWGLAGGEQYF. CDR3 DNA sequence: TGTGCCAGCACCTGGGGACTAGCGGGAGGTGAGCAGTACTTC. Looking up the rest from reference TRBV5-6 and TRBJ2-7 gives the full variable domain: DAGVTQSPTHLIKTRGQQVTLRCSPKSGHDTVSWYQQALGQGPQFIFQYYEEEERQRGNFPDRFSGHQFPNYSSELNVNALLLGDSALYLCASTWGLAGGEQYFGPGTRLTVT.

This clone was seen only a few times. J is TRBJ2-7 and V is TRBV7-2; possible D gene TRBD2, 7 bases. CDR3 length: 14 amino acids. The V and J ends lost 5 bases and 4 bases respectively, with 15 bases between them. The germline V gene encodes CDR1 SGHTA and CDR2 FQGNSA. The CDR3 here is CASSPARGAYEQYF. The CDR3 nucleotides are TGTGCCAGCAGCCCCGCCCGGGGGGCGTACGAGCAGTACTTC.

This rearrangement joins TRBV7-8 to TRBJ1-2; TRBD1 is a possible D gene (5 bases). The CDR3 is 13 residues long. Germline CDR1 SGHVS, CDR2 FQNEAQ. V was cut by 6 bases and J by 4 bases, with 12 bases left in between. This CDR3 is CASSRPGIYGYTF. CDR3 DNA sequence: TGTGCCAGCAGTAGACCAGGGATCTATGGCTACACCTTC.

The CDR3 DNA sequence: TGTGCCAGCAGCTCACCTTCTAGCGGGAGGGGGTATACGCAGTATTTT. Its protein product is CASSSPSSGRGYTQYF. The rearrangement uses TRBV28 and TRBJ2-3; TRBD2 agrees at 12 bases. V shed 6 bases and J 7 bases; nucleotides not matched to a gene: 11. Germline CDR1 is MDHEN and CDR2 is SYDVKM. CDR3 size: 16 residues.

The rearrangement links TRBV9 to TRBJ2-5; 7 bases are shared with TRBD2. The CDR3 covers 16 residues. Unmatched junction bases numbered 8, after V lost 0 bases and J lost 3 bases. Germline CDR1 is SGDLS and CDR2 is YYNGEE. CDR3 region: CASSVGLRLAEETQYF. The CDR3 DNA is TGTGCCAGCAGCGTAGGGTTGCGGCTAGCGGAAGAGACCCAGTACTTC.

V and J are TRBV11-1 and TRBJ2-3; 11 bases match TRBD1. The V and J ends lost 7 bases and 4 bases, in that order; junction bases with no gene match: 7. In germline, CDR1 is SGHAT, CDR2 FQDESV (reference sequence). This CDR3 has 15 residues. This CDR3 is CASKDRGRVPDTQYF. CDR3 coding DNA: TGTGCCAGCAAGGACAGGGGGCGAGTGCCAGATACGCAGTATTTT.

This chain uses TRBV5-1 with TRBJ1-2; D gene unclear. Germline CDR1 reads SGHRS; CDR2 reads YFSETQ. Trimming shortened V by 0 bases and J by 4 bases, and 10 bases separated the two germline ends. CDR3 length equals 14 residues. The CDR3 coding sequence is TGCGCCAGCAGCTTGGGCGGCGGGCTCTATGGCTACACCTTC. Its protein is CASSLGGGLYGYTF.

This rearrangement joins TRBV5-4 to TRBJ2-1, with 7 bases matching TRBD1. This CDR3 spans 14 amino acids. The V gene end was trimmed by 4 bases and the J gene end by 2 bases; junction bases not matched to a gene: 3. CDR1 and CDR2 from the germline V gene are SGHNT and YYREEE (reference sequence). CDR3 protein: CASSPGQTYNEQFF. The DNA for the CDR3 is TGTGCCAGCAGCCCGGGACAGACCTACAATGAGCAGTTCTTC.

This sequence joins TRBV18 and TRBJ1-2; D is possibly TRBD1 (6 bases). This CDR3 has 15 amino acids. Germline values: CDR1 KGHSH, CDR2 LQKENI. Trimming cost V 6 bases and J 0 bases, with 14 bases left between them. The CDR3 DNA reads as TGTGCCAGCTCTCCTGGGACATTCGCTAACTATGGCTACACCTTC. Protein sequence: CASSPGTFANYGYTF.

By sample share, this clone is medium-sized. The chain couples TRBV5-1 to TRBJ2-2; TRBD1 might be the D (6 bases). Trimming pared 0 bases from V and 3 bases from J, leaving 12 bases between. CDR1 and CDR2 (germline): SGHRS, YFSETQ. The CDR3 is 16 amino acids. CDR3 region: CASSLAGAGDTGELFF. In DNA form, the CDR3 reads TGCGCCAGCAGCTTGGCAGGGGCTGGGGACACCGGGGAGCTGTTTTTT.